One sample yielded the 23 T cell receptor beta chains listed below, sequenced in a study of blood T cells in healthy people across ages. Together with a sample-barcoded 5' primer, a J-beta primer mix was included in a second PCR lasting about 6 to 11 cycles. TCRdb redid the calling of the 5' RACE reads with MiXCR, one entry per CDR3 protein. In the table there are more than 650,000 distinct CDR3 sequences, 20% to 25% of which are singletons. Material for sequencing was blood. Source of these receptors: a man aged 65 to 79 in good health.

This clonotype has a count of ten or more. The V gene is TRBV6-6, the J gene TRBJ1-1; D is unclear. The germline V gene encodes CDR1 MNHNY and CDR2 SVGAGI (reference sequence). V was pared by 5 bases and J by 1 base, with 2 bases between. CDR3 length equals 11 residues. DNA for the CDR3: TGTGCCAGCAGTGAGAACACTGAAGCTTTCTTT. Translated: CASSENTEAFF.

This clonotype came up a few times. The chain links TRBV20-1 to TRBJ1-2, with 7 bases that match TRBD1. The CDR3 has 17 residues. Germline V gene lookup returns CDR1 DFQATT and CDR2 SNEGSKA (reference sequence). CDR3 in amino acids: CSRDFRGAHSNDYGYTF. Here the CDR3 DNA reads TGCAGCAGAGACTTCAGGGGGGCGCACAGTAATGACTATGGCTACACCTTC.

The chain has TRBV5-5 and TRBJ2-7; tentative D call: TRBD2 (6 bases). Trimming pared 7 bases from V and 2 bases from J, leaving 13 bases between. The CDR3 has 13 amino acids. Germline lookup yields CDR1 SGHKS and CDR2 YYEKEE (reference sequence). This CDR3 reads CASEGLSPYEQYF. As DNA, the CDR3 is TGTGCCAGCGAGGGACTTAGCCCCTACGAGCAGTACTTC.

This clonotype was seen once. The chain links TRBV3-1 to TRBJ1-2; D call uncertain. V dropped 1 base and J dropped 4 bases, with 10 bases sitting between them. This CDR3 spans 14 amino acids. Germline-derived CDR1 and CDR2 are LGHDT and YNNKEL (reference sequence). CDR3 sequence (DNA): TGTGCCAGCAGCCAAGGGTACTCGGGCTATGGCTACACCTTC. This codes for CASSQGYSGYGYTF.

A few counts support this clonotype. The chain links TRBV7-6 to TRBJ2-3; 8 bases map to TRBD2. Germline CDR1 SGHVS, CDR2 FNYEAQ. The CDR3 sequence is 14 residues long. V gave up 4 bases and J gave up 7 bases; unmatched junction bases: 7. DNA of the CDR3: TGTGCCAGCAGCTCACTCGGGGGGGCTTATACGCAGTATTTT. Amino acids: CASSSLGGAYTQYF. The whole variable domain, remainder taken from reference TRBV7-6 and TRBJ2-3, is GAGVSQSPRYKVTKRGQDVALRCDPISGHVSLYWYRQALGQGPEFLTYFNYEAQQDKSGLPNDRFSAERPEGSISTLTIQRTEQRDSAMYRCASSSLGGAYTQYFGPGTRLTVL.

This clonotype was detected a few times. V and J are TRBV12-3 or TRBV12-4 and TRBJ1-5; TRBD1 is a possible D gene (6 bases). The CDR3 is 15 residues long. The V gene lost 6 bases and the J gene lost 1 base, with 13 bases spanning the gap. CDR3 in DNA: TGTGCCAGCAGCCTAACCAGGGGCAGCAATCAGCCCCAGCATTTT. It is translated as CASSLTRGSNQPQHF.

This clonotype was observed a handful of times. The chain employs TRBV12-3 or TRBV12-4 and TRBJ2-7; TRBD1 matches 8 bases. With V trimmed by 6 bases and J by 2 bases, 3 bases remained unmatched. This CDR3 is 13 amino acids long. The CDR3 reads CASRNRGAYEQYF. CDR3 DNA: TGTGCCAGCAGGAACAGGGGGGCCTACGAGCAGTACTTC.

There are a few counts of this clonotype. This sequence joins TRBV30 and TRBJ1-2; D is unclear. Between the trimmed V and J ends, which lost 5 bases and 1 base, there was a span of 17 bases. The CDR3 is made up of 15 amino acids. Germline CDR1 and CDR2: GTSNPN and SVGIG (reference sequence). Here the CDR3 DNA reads TGTGCCTGGGGTGCAACTCGATTTAATAACTATGGCTACACCTTC. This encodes CAWGATRFNNYGYTF.

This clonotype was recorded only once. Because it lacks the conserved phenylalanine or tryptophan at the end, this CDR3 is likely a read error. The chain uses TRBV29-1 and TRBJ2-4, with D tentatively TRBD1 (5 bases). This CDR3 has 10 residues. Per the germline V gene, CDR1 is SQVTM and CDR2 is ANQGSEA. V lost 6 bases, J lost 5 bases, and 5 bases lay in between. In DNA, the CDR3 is TGCAGCGTCAGGGAAAACATTCAGTACCTC. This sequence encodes CSVRENIQYL.

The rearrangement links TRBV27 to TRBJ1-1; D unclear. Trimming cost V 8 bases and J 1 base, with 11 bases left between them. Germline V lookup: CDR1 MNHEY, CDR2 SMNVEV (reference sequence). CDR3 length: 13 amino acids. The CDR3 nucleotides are TGTGCCAGCGGCTTGCGGGGGAACACTGAAGCTTTCTTT. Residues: CASGLRGNTEAFF.

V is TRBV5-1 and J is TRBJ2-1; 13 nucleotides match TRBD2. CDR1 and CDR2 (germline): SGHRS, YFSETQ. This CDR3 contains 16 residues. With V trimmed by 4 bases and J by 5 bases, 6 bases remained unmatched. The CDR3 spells CASSTRTSGSNNEQFF. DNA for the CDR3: TGCGCCAGCAGCACCCGGACTAGCGGGAGTAACAATGAGCAGTTCTTC.

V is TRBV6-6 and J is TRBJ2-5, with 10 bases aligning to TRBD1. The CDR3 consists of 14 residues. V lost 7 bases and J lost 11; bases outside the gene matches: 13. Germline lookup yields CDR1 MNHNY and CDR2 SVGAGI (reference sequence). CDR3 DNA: TGTGCCAGCACCAGAGGGACAGGGGCCTGGGAGCAGTACTTC. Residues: CASTRGTGAWEQYF.

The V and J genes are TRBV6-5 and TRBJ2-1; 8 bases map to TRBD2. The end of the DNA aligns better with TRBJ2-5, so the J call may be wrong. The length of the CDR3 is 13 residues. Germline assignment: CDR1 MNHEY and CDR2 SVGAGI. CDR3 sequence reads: CASSNGRGETQYF. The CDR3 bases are TGTGCCAGCAGTAACGGGAGGGGGGAGACCCAGTACTTC.

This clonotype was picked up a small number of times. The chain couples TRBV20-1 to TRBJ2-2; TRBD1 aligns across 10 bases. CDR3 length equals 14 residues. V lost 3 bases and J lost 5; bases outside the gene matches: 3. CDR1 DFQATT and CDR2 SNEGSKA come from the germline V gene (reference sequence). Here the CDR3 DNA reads TGCAGTGCTAGCGACAGGGGGCGAACCGGGGAGCTGTTTTTT. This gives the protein CSASDRGRTGELFF.

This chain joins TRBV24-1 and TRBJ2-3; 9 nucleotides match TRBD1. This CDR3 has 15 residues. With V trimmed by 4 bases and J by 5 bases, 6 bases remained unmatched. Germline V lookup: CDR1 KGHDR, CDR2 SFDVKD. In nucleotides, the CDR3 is TGTGCCACCAGTGACCACCGACAGGGGGTAGATACGCAGTATTTT. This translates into CATSDHRQGVDTQYF.

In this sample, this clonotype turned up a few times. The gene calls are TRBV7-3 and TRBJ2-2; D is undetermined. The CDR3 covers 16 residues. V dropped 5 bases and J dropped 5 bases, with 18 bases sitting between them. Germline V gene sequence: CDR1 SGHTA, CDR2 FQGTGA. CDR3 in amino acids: CASSLKSVRTTGELFF. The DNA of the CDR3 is TGTGCCAGCAGCCTAAAATCTGTCAGGACGACCGGGGAGCTGTTTTTT.

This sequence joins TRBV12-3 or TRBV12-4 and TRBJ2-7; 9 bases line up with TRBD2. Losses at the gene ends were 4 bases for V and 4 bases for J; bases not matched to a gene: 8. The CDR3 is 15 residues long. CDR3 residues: CASSSPGTSRYEQYF. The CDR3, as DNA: TGTGCCAGCAGTTCCCCCGGGACTAGCAGGTACGAGCAGTACTTC.

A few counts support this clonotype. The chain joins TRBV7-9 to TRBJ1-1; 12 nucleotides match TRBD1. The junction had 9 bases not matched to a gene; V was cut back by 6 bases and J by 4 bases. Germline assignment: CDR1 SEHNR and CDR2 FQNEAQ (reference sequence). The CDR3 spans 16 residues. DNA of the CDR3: TGTGCCAGCAGGGATGGGACAGGGGGCGCGGGCACTGAAGCTTTCTTT. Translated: CASRDGTGGAGTEAFF.

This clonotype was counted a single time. CDR3 region: CASSLAILAGVDTQYF. In nucleotides, the CDR3 is TGCGCCAGCAGCTTGGCAATACTAGCGGGAGTAGATACGCAGTATTTT. The V gene is TRBV5-1, the J gene TRBJ2-3; 11 nucleotides align to TRBD2. Trimming took 0 bases from V and 5 from J; bases not matched to a gene: 5. The germline V gene encodes CDR1 SGHRS and CDR2 YFSETQ. This CDR3 is 16 amino acids long.

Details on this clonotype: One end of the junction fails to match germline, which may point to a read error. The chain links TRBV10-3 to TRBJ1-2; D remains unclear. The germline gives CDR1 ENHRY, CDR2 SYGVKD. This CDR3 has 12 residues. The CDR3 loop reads CAISEIGDGCTF. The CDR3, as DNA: TGTGCCATCAGTGAGATCGGCGATGGCTGCACCTTC.

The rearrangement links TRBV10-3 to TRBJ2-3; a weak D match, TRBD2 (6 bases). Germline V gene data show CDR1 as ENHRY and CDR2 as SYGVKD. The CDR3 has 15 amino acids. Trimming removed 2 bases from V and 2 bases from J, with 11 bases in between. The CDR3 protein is CAISEVAVDTDTQYF. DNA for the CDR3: TGTGCCATCAGTGAGGTAGCGGTGGACACAGATACGCAGTATTTT.

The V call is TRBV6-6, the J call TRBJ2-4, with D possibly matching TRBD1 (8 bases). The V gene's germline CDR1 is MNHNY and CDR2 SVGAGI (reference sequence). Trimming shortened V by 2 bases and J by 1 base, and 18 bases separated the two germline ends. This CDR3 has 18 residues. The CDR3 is CASSYTATGEGAKNIQYF. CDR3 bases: TGTGCCAGCAGTTACACCGCGACAGGGGAGGGGGCCAAAAACATTCAGTACTTC.

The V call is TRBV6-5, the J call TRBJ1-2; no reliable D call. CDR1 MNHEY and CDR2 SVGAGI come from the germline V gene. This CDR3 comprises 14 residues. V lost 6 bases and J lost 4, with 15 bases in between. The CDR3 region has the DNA TGTGCCAGCAGCCCCTCGGTGGGCGGCTATGGCTACACCTTC. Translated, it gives CASSPSVGGYGYTF.